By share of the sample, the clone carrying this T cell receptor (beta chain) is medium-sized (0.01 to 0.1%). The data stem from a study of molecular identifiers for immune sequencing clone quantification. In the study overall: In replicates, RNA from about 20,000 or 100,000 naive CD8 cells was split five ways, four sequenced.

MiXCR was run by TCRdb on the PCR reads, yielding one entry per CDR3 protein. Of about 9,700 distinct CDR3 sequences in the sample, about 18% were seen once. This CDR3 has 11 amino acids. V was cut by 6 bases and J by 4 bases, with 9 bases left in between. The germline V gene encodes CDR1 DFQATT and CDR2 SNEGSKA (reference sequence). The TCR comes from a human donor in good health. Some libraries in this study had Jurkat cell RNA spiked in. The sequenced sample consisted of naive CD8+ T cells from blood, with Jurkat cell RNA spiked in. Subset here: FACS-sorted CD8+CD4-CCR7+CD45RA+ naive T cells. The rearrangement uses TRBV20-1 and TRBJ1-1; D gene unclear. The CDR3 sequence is CSAKRSTEAFF. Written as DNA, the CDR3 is TGCAGTGCGAAAAGGAGCACTGAAGCTTTCTTT.